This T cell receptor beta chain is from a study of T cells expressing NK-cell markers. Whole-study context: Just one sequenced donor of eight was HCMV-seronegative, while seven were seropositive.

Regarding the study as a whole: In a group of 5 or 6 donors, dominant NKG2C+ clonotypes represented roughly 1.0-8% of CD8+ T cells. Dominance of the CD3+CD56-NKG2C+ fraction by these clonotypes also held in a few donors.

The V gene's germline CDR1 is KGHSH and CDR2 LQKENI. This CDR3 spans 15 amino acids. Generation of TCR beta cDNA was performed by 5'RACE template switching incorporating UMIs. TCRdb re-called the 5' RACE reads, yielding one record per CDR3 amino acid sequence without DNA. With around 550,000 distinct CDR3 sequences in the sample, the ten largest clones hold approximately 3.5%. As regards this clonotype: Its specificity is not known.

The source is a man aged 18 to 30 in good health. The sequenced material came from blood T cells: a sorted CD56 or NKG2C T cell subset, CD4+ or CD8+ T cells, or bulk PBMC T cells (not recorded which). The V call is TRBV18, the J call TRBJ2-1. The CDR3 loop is CASSPQRDIFVEQFF.